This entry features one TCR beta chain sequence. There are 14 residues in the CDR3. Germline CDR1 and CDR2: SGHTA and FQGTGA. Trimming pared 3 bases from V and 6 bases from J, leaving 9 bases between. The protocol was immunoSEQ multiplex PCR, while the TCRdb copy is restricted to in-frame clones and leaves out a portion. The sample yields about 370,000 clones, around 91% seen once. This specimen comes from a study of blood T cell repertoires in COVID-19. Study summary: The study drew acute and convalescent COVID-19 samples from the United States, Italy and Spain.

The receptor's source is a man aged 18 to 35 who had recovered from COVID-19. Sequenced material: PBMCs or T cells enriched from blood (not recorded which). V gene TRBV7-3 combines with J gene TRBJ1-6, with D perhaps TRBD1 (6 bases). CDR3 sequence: CASSLDRINSPLHF. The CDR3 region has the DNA TGTGCCAGCAGCTTGGACAGAATTAATTCACCCCTCCACTTT.